This T cell receptor (beta chain) was observed in a study of cytomegalovirus exposure and HLA in healthy donors. At the level of the study: Samples from HLA-typed donors yielded about 80 million unique TCRs in an early data release. Study-wide points: Exclusion applied to some V segments, including TRBV6-2 and TRBV6-3, as they were indistinguishable. Available immune exposure information covered CMV serostatus only. Later on, an analysis found that several of the most significant clusters appeared to be linked to common viral pathogens, which included parvovirus B19.

In the case of this clone: Its cognate antigen is unknown.

This CDR3 is built from 13 residues. Germline CDR1 and CDR2: SGDLS and YYNGEE. The V end lost 0 bases, the J end lost 2 bases, and 3 bases lay between the germline ends. PCR was performed using 60 Vbeta and 13 Jbeta primers. Sequencing used immunoSEQ multiplex PCR; TCRdb keeps in-frame clones, though not all of them. The sample features approximately 200,000 clones, with less than 0.9% in its top ten. The TCR originated in a boy between 5 and 17 years old in good health and CMV-seronegative. The genes are TRBV9 and TRBJ1-3; the D is unclear. Material: PBMCs. For the CDR3, the DNA is TGTGCCAGCAGCGTAGGGCCTGGAAACACCATATATTTT. It specifies CASSVGPGNTIYF.